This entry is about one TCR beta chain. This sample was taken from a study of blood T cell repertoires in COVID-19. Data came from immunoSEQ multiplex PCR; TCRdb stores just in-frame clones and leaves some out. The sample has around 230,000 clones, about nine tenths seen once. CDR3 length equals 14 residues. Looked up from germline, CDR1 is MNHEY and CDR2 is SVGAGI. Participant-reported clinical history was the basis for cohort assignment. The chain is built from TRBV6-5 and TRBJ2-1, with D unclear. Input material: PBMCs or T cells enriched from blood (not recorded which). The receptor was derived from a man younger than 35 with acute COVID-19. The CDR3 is CVTATLTLNNEQFF. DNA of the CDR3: TGTGTTACAGCCACCCTAACCCTTAACAATGAGCAGTTCTTC.